These 22 T cell receptor beta chains originate from one sample sequenced in a study of T cells after yellow fever vaccination. In TCRdb, the 5' RACE reads were re-called with MiXCR into one record per CDR3 protein. The table has 240,000 or so distinct CDR3 sequences, 6% to 7.5% seen once. The specimen was CD4+ T cells sorted from PBMCs, collected 15 days after the yellow fever booster vaccination. These receptors were obtained from a man in his thirties or forties who received the YFV17D yellow fever vaccine.

This clonotype occurred a few times. The CDR3 protein is CSARDRTGRGSYNEQFF. In DNA, the CDR3 is TGCAGTGCTAGAGACAGGACAGGGAGAGGGTCCTACAATGAGCAGTTCTTC. V gene TRBV20-1 combines with J gene TRBJ2-1, with 8 bases lining up with TRBD1. This CDR3 has 17 residues. Germline V gene sequence: CDR1 DFQATT, CDR2 SNEGSKA (reference sequence). Trimming at V came to 0 bases and at J to 1 base, leaving 8 bases not matched to a gene.

This clonotype was counted ten times or more. The chain uses TRBV20-1 and TRBJ2-3, with D possibly TRBD2 on 6 matching bases. This CDR3 spans 13 amino acids. Germline V gene sequence: CDR1 DFQATT, CDR2 SNEGSKA (reference sequence). V shed 3 bases and J shed 3 bases, with 10 bases lying between them. CDR3 sequence: CSARFRGTDTQYF. CDR3 nucleotides: TGCAGTGCTAGGTTCCGGGGGACAGATACGCAGTATTTT.

This clonotype was seen many times. The chain joins TRBV24-1 to TRBJ2-1; 8 positions agree with TRBD1. CDR3 length: 13 amino acids. Trimming took 9 bases from V and 4 from J; bases not matched to a gene: 4. Germline assignment: CDR1 KGHDR and CDR2 SFDVKD. The CDR3 coding sequence is TGTGCCACCTCCCAGGGGGCGTACAATGAGCAGTTCTTC. Protein sequence: CATSQGAYNEQFF.

This clonotype appeared a few times. The chain uses TRBV7-9 and TRBJ2-7, with 9 bases aligning to TRBD2. The CDR3 loop spans 14 amino acids. Trimming took 1 base from V and 2 from J; bases not matched to a gene: 0. CDR1 and CDR2 (germline): SEHNR, FQNEAQ (reference sequence). CDR3 coding DNA: TGTGCCAGCAGCTTAGGCGGGGGGGCCTACGAGCAGTACTTC. Amino acid sequence: CASSLGGGAYEQYF.

The table lists this clonotype with many counts. The V gene is TRBV5-1, the J gene TRBJ2-7, with D perhaps matching TRBD1 or TRBD2 (5 bases each). Germline CDR1 reads SGHRS; CDR2 reads YFSETQ. Trimming pared 2 bases from V and 3 bases from J, leaving 12 bases between. The CDR3 is made up of 14 amino acids. The CDR3 DNA is TGCGCCAGCAGCTTTTCGGGACCGTTCTACGAGCAGTACTTC. Amino acids: CASSFSGPFYEQYF.

This clonotype appeared many times. The rearrangement joins TRBV6-6 to TRBJ2-7; no definite D call. V gave up 5 bases and J gave up 0 bases, with 8 bases separating them. CDR1 MNHNY and CDR2 SVGAGI come from the germline V gene (reference sequence). The CDR3 has 13 amino acids. The CDR3 DNA sequence: TGTGCCAGCAGTGGCACCAGCTCCTACGAGCAGTACTTC. This gives the protein CASSGTSSYEQYF.

The rearrangement links TRBV18 to TRBJ2-2, with D possibly called TRBD1 or TRBD2 (5 bases each). V was trimmed by 1 base and J by 3 bases, leaving 9 bases between them. Germline V CDR1 and CDR2: KGHSH, LQKENI. The CDR3 extends over 15 amino acids. The CDR3, as DNA: TGTGCCAGCTCACCACAACAGGAGGACACCGGGGAGCTGTTTTTT. It specifies CASSPQQEDTGELFF.

This clonotype was observed at least ten times. The chain uses TRBV29-1 and TRBJ2-7; D remains ambiguous. The CDR3 length is 11 residues. V lost 6 bases and J 3 bases, leaving 9 bases between the germline ends. Germline CDR1 and CDR2: SQVTM and ANQGSEA. The CDR3 region has the DNA TGCAGCGTAGGCGGAAGCTACGAGCAGTACTTC. Its protein is CSVGGSYEQYF.

This clonotype came up many times. The chain joins TRBV6-2 or TRBV6-3 to TRBJ2-4; D is unclear. CDR1 is MNHEY, CDR2 SVGEGT, per germline. The ends were cut back, 2 bases at V and 2 bases at J, with 13 bases in the middle. CDR3 length: 16 amino acids. The DNA of the CDR3 is TGTGCCAGCAGTTACCCCCGTGGCGAATCCAAAAACATTCAGTACTTC. Protein: CASSYPRGESKNIQYF.

This clonotype was recorded a few times. The chain's CDR3 is CASSLLQGAGSGYTF. In DNA, the CDR3 is TGTGCCAGCAGTTTATTACAGGGCGCTGGCTCGGGCTACACCTTC. This chain uses TRBV12-3 or TRBV12-4 with TRBJ1-2; possible D gene TRBD1, 6 bases. Trimming took 2 bases from V and 8 from J, leaving 18 bases between them. The CDR3 is made up of 15 amino acids.

This clonotype was observed at least ten times. The CDR3 here is CASSFHPGLAGREQFF. Here the CDR3 DNA reads TGCGCCAGCAGCTTCCATCCCGGACTAGCGGGGCGTGAGCAGTTCTTC. The V call is TRBV5-1, the J call TRBJ2-1; 12 nucleotides align to TRBD2. CDR3 length: 16 amino acids. J gave up 9 bases and V 2 bases, and 9 bases lay outside the gene matches. Germline values: CDR1 SGHRS, CDR2 YFSETQ.

This chain links TRBV12-5 with TRBJ2-2, with D tentatively TRBD2 (5 bases). V lost 2 bases and J 6 bases, leaving 10 bases between the germline ends. The CDR3 runs to 14 residues. The germline V gene encodes CDR1 LGHNT and CDR2 FRNRAP. CDR3 in amino acids: CASGLHQAAGELFF. The DNA for the CDR3 is TGTGCTAGTGGTTTGCATCAAGCGGCCGGGGAGCTGTTTTTT.

The chain links TRBV14 to TRBJ2-1, with D tentatively TRBD2 (5 bases). Germline V gene sequence: CDR1 SGHDN, CDR2 FVKESK. V shed 8 bases and J shed 7 bases, with 18 bases lying between them. The CDR3 extends over 14 amino acids. The CDR3 nucleotides read TGTGCCAGCTCTTGGGGAGCCTCAATGAATGAGCAGTTCTTC. It encodes CASSWGASMNEQFF. The full variable domain, in which reference TRBV14 and TRBJ2-1 provide the parts outside the CDR3, is EAGVTQFPSHSVIEKGQTVTLRCDPISGHDNLYWYRRVMGKEIKFLLHFVKESKQDESGMPNNRFLAERTGGTYSTLKVQPAELEDSGVYFCASSWGASMNEQFFGPGTRLTVL.

The chain recombines TRBV5-1 with TRBJ2-7; 7 bases match TRBD2. This CDR3 has 13 residues. V was clipped by 4 bases and J by 6 bases; unmatched bases: 7. The germline V gene encodes CDR1 SGHRS and CDR2 YFSETQ. The CDR3 protein is CASSPFAGAEQYF. In nucleotides, the CDR3 is TGCGCCAGCAGCCCCTTTGCGGGAGCCGAGCAGTACTTC.

Comment on this clonotype: A much larger clone differs by one base, so this may be a read error. The chain employs TRBV10-3 and TRBJ2-7; D is possibly TRBD2 (6 bases). The CDR3 has 11 residues. Germline CDR1 reads ENHRY; CDR2 reads SYGVKD. CDR3 region: CAISEGREHYF. The CDR3 nucleotides read TGTGCCATCAGTGAGGGACGGGAGCACTACTTC.

The chain links TRBV19 to TRBJ1-5; unclear D gene. The CDR3 loop spans 15 amino acids. With 3 bases removed from V and 4 bases from J, the gap between germline ends came to 13 bases. From germline, CDR1 is LNHDA and CDR2 SQIVND (reference sequence). CDR3 region: CASSIAHGLNQPQHF. CDR3 nucleotide sequence: TGTGCCAGTAGTATCGCGCATGGGTTGAATCAGCCCCAGCATTTT.

In this sample, this clonotype turned up a few times. This chain uses TRBV12-3 or TRBV12-4 with TRBJ2-1; 10 positions agree with TRBD2. The CDR3 is 16 amino acids. The V and J ends lost 3 bases and 4 bases, in that order; junction bases with no gene match: 6. The CDR3 region is CASSLRRTSGYNEQFF. The CDR3 nucleotides are TGTGCCAGCAGTTTGAGGAGGACTAGCGGTTACAATGAGCAGTTCTTC.

This clonotype was observed many times. The V gene is TRBV20-1, the J gene TRBJ2-5; D may be TRBD2 (6 bases). Trimming left V 0 bases short and J 4 bases short, with 15 bases between. Germline V lookup: CDR1 DFQATT, CDR2 SNEGSKA (reference sequence). CDR3 size: 15 residues. In DNA, the CDR3 is TGCAGTGCTAGAGACCCCGGAGGGCCCGGAGAGACCCAGTACTTC. Protein: CSARDPGGPGETQYF.

The chain has TRBV20-1 and TRBJ2-1, with TRBD1 matching over 12 bases. V was pared by 6 bases and J by 12 bases, with 9 bases of the junction left unmatched. The V gene's germline CDR1 is DFQATT and CDR2 SNEGSKA (reference sequence). The CDR3 length is 13 residues. The CDR3 here is CSAPRDRGLGQFF. DNA for the CDR3: TGCAGTGCGCCCCGGGACAGGGGGCTCGGGCAGTTCTTC.

The gene calls are TRBV2 and TRBJ2-1, with a tentative D call TRBD1 (6 bases). The CDR3 is 14 amino acids. Germline CDR1 is SNHLY and CDR2 is FYNNEI. V was cut by 9 bases and J by 8 bases, with 20 bases left in between. The CDR3 DNA follows: TGTGCCAGTGTGGGTCAGGGGAGCGTGGATGAGCAGTTCTTC. Amino acids: CASVGQGSVDEQFF.

This clonotype occurred a few times. The chain combines TRBV5-1 with TRBJ2-1; weak D call: TRBD2 (5 bases). V lost 4 bases and J lost 5, with 19 bases in between. This CDR3 region has 16 residues. Germline V gene data show CDR1 as SGHRS and CDR2 as YFSETQ. CDR3 in DNA: TGCGCCAGCAGCCCCCGTGGTGCTAGCTTAAACAATGAGCAGTTCTTC. It is translated as CASSPRGASLNNEQFF.

This clonotype was found a few times. The J gene is TRBJ2-1, the V gene TRBV5-5, with 9 bases fitting TRBD2. The CDR3 loop spans 18 amino acids. CDR1 is SGHKS and CDR2 is YYEKEE in the germline V gene (reference sequence). V gave up 0 bases and J gave up 7 bases; unmatched junction bases: 14. The CDR3 DNA is TGTGCCAGCAGCTTGGGAATGGGCACGGGTAGCGGGAGTAATGAGCAGTTCTTC. This encodes CASSLGMGTGSGSNEQFF.